The 9 T cell receptor beta chains below were found in one sample sequenced in a study of post-analysis software for immune sequencing data. Study-level results: The five TRBV segments detected at higher frequency in patients than in controls included TRBV5-6, TRBV5-1 and TRBV20-1.

Prepared TCR beta cDNA libraries contained unique molecular identifiers. TCRdb called the PCR reads again in MiXCR, with one record for every CDR3 protein. This table holds 750,000 to 900,000 distinct CDR3 sequences, more than 45% found once. These receptors' antigens are unknown. The sample was blood. All receptors derive from a girl between 10 and 17 years old with multiple sclerosis.

The chain is built from TRBV12-3 or TRBV12-4 and TRBJ2-4; 9 nucleotides match TRBD2. The better agreement between TRBJ2-7 and the DNA end casts doubt on the J call. This CDR3 spans 15 amino acids. CDR3 in DNA: TGTGCCAGCAGTTTAACGTTAGCGGGAGATGTCGAGCAGTACTTC. Its translation: CASSLTLAGDVEQYF.

The chain recombines TRBV12-3 or TRBV12-4 with TRBJ2-1; 9 bases align to TRBD1. The CDR3 covers 17 residues. The junction had 9 bases not matched to a gene; V was cut back by 4 bases and J by 2 bases. The CDR3, as DNA: TGTGCCAGCAGTTCCTTTCGGACAGGGGCCCCCTACAATGAGCAGTTCTTC. The encoded protein is CASSSFRTGAPYNEQFF.

This clonotype was seen a handful of times. This chain links TRBV29-1 with TRBJ2-5; D uncertain. The CDR3 loop spans 11 amino acids. Germline CDR1 reads SQVTM; CDR2 reads ANQGSEA. The germline V and J ends were trimmed by 4 bases and 0 bases, with 3 bases remaining between them. CDR3 in amino acids: CSVGNQETQYF. In DNA, the CDR3 is TGCAGCGTTGGCAACCAAGAGACCCAGTACTTC.

This chain uses TRBV5-1 with TRBJ2-1; TRBD2 agrees at 12 bases. V was pared by 0 bases and J by 9 bases, with 7 bases of the junction left unmatched. CDR1 SGHRS and CDR2 YFSETQ come from the germline V gene. The CDR3 is 16 residues long. The CDR3 is CASSLGLAGVRGEQFF. The CDR3 nucleotides are TGCGCCAGCAGCTTGGGACTAGCGGGAGTCCGAGGTGAGCAGTTCTTC.

A few counts support this clonotype. The chain has TRBV9 and TRBJ1-4, with D unclear. Trimming shortened V by 1 base and J by 0 bases, and 4 bases separated the two germline ends. The CDR3 totals 14 residues. CDR1 is SGDLS, CDR2 YYNGEE, per germline. Written as DNA, the CDR3 is TGTGCCAGCAGCGTATCCGCAACTAATGAAAAACTGTTTTTT. This sequence encodes CASSVSATNEKLFF.

The CDR3 nucleotides read TGTGCCAGCAGTGAAGCTGGGGGGCTAAGTGAGCAGTACTTC. Protein sequence: CASSEAGGLSEQYF. The rearrangement links TRBV6-1 to TRBJ2-7; either TRBD1 or TRBD2 may supply D (6 bases each). V was trimmed by 0 bases and J by 7 bases, leaving 13 bases between them. Germline V gene lookup returns CDR1 MNHNS and CDR2 SASEGT. The CDR3 totals 14 residues.

The gene calls are TRBV24-1 and TRBJ2-3; maybe TRBD1 (6 bases). Germline-derived CDR1 and CDR2 are KGHDR and SFDVKD. There are 14 residues in the CDR3. Trimming took off 7 bases at V and 1 base at J, with 11 bases between the two ends. CDR3 in amino acids: CATRKTGGTDTQYF. Here the CDR3 DNA reads TGTGCCACCAGGAAGACAGGAGGCACAGATACGCAGTATTTT.

This clonotype was observed a few times. The chain employs TRBV20-1 and TRBJ2-5; 9 nucleotides line up with TRBD2. The trim removed 6 bases at V and 1 base at J, leaving 12 bases unmatched. This CDR3 spans 16 amino acids. CDR1 is DFQATT and CDR2 is SNEGSKA in the germline V gene (reference sequence). The CDR3 DNA reads as TGCAGTGCCCGTCATATAGCGGGAGCGCCCCAAGAGACCCAGTACTTC. This encodes CSARHIAGAPQETQYF.

V is TRBV29-1 and J is TRBJ2-6; 7 nucleotides line up with TRBD1. The CDR3 loop spans 15 amino acids. Germline CDR1 SQVTM, CDR2 ANQGSEA. V shed 3 bases and J 4 bases; nucleotides not matched to a gene: 6. This chain's CDR3 is CSVEDWDSGANVLTF. The CDR3 nucleotides are TGCAGCGTTGAGGATTGGGACAGCGGGGCCAACGTCCTGACTTTC.